The table lists the clone carrying this T cell receptor beta chain with a few counts. The data were obtained in a study of early T cells in non-severe SARS-CoV-2 infection. Per germline, CDR1 SGHVS and CDR2 FNYEAQ. CDR3 length equals 15 residues. V lost 6 bases to trimming and J lost 6 bases, with 18 bases between them. Separate cDNA molecules each had unique molecular identifiers attached to them. TCRdb recomputed calls from the 5' RACE reads with MiXCR, one row per CDR3 protein. Among some 62,000 distinct CDR3 sequences, approximately 9.3% were seen once, and the ten largest hold roughly 1.2%. The V gene is TRBV7-6, the J gene TRBJ2-1, with a weak D call TRBD1 (5 bases). The TCR was taken from an adult who was a healthcare worker with PCR-confirmed SARS-CoV-2 infection or an uninfected control (not recorded which). The specimen was whole blood. CDR3 protein: CASSLQQTVANEQFF. The CDR3, as DNA: TGTGCCAGCAGTCTTCAACAGACAGTTGCCAATGAGCAGTTCTTC.